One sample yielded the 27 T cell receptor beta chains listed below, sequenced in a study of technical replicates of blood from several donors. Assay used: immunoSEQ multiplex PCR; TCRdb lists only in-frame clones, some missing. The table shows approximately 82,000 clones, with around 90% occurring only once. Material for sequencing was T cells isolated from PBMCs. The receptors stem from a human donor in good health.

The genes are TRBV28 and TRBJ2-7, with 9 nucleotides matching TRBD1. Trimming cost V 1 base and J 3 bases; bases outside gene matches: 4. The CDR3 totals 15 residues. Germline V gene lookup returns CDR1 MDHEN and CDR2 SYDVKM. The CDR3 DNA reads TGTGCCAGCAGTTTATTCCGGACAGGGGTCTACGAGCAGTACTTC. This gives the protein CASSLFRTGVYEQYF.

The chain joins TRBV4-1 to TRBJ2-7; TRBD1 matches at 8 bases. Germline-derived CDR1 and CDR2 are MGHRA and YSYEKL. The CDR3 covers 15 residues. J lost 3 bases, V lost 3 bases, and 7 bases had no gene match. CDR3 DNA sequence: TGCGCCAGCAGCCAGAGGACAGGGATTAGCTACGAGCAGTACTTC. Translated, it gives CASSQRTGISYEQYF.

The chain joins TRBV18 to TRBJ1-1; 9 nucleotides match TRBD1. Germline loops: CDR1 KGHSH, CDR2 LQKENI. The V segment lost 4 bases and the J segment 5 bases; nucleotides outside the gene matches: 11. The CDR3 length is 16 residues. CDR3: CASSLGQGGVGTEAFF. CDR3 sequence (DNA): TGTGCCAGCTCACTGGGACAGGGAGGGGTAGGGACTGAAGCTTTCTTT.

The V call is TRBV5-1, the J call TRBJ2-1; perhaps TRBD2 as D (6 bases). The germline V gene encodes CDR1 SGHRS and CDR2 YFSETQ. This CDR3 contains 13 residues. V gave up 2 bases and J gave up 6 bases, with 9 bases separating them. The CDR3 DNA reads TGCGCCAGCAGCTTCTCGGGAGTCAATGAGCAGTTCTTC. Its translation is CASSFSGVNEQFF. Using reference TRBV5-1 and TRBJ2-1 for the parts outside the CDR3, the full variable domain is KAGVTQTPRYLIKTRGQQVTLSCSPISGHRSVSWYQQTPGQGLQFLFEYFSETQRNKGNFPGRFSGRQFSNSRSEMNVSTLELGDSALYLCASSFSGVNEQFFGPGTRLTVL.

CDR3 coding DNA: TGTGCCACGTCCCTGGGACTAGTAAATGAGCAGTTCTTC. Translation: CATSLGLVNEQFF. The rearrangement links TRBV10-3 to TRBJ2-1; 8 bases fit TRBD2. Germline V gene sequence: CDR1 ENHRY, CDR2 SYGVKD. The CDR3 runs to 13 residues. Trimming at V came to 10 bases and at J to 7 bases, leaving 9 bases not matched to a gene.

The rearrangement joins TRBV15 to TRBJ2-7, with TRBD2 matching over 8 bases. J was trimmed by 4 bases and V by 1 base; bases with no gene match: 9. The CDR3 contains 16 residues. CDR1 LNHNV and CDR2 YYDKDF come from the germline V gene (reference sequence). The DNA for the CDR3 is TGTGCCACCAGCAGAGGTGGGACTAGTGGTGGGTACGAGCAGTACTTC. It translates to CATSRGGTSGGYEQYF.

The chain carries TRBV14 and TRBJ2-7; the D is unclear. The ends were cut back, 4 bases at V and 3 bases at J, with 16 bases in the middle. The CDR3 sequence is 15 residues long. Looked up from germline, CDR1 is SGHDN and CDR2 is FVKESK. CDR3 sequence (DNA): TGTGCCAGCAGCCGAACAATGACTGGCCGCTACGAGCAGTACTTC. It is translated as CASSRTMTGRYEQYF. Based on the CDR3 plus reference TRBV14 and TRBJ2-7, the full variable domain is EAGVTQFPSHSVIEKGQTVTLRCDPISGHDNLYWYRRVMGKEIKFLLHFVKESKQDESGMPNNRFLAERTGGTYSTLKVQPAELEDSGVYFCASSRTMTGRYEQYFGPGTRLTVT.

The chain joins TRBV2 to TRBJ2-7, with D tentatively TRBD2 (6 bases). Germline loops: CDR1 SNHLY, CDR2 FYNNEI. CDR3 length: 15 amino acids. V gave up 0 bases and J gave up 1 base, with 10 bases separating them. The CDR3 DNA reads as TGTGCCAGCAGTGAAGCTCTAGCGCGGTCCTACGAGCAGTACTTC. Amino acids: CASSEALARSYEQYF.

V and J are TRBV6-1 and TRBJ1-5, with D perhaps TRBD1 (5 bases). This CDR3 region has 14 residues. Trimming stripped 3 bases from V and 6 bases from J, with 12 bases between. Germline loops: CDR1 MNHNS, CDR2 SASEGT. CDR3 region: CASSEGGWGQPQHF. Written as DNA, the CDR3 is TGTGCCAGCAGTGAGGGGGGTTGGGGTCAGCCCCAGCATTTT.

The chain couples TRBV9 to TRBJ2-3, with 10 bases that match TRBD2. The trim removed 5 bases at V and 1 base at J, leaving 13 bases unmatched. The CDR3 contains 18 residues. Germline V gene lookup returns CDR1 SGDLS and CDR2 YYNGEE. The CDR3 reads CASSPSGGNTLGTDTQYF. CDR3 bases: TGTGCCAGCAGTCCTAGCGGGGGAAATACCTTAGGCACAGATACGCAGTATTTT.

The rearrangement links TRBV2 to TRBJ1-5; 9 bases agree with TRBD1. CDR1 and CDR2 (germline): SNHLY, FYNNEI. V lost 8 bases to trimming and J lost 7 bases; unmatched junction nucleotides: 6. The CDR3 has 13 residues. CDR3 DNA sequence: TGTGCCAGCGGACAGGGGAGTAGGCAGCCCCAGCATTTT. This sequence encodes CASGQGSRQPQHF.

The CDR3 reads CASSELSGGTDTQYF. The CDR3 DNA reads TGCGCCAGCAGTGAGTTGTCGGGGGGGACAGATACGCAGTATTTT. This rearrangement joins TRBV10-1 to TRBJ2-3; 8 bases line up with TRBD2. J lost 3 bases, V lost 1 base, and 3 bases had no gene match. The CDR3 loop spans 15 amino acids. In germline, CDR1 is WNHNN, CDR2 SYGVQD (reference sequence).

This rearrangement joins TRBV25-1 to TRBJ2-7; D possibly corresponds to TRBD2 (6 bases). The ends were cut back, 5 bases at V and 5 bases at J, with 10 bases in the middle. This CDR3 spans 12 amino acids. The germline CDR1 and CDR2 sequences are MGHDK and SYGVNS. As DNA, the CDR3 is TGTGCCAGCAGTTATGGCGGGAACGAGCAGTACTTC. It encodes CASSYGGNEQYF.

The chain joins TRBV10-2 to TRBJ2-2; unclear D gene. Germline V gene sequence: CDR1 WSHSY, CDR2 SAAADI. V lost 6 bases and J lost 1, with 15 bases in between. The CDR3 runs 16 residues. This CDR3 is CASRGLERRNTGELFF. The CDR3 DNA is TGCGCCAGCAGAGGTCTAGAGAGAAGGAACACCGGGGAGCTGTTTTTT.

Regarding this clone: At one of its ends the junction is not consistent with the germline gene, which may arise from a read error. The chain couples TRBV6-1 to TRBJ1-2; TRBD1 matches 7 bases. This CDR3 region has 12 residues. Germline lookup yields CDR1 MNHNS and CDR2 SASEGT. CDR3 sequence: CASTPDRVGGSF. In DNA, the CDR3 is TGTGCCAGCACCCCAGACAGGGTTGGGGGTTCCTTC.

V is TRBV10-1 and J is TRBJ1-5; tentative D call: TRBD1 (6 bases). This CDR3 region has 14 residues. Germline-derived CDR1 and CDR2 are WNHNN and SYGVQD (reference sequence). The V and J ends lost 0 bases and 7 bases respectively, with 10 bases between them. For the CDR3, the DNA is TGCGCCAGCAGTGAGTCGACAGGAAGACAGCCCCAGCATTTT. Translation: CASSESTGRQPQHF.

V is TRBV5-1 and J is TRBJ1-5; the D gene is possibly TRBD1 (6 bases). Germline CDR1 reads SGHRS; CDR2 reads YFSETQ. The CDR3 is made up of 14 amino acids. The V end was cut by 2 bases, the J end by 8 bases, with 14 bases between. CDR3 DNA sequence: TGCGCCAGCAGCTTAATATCAGGGGCCGAGCCCCAGCATTTT. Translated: CASSLISGAEPQHF.

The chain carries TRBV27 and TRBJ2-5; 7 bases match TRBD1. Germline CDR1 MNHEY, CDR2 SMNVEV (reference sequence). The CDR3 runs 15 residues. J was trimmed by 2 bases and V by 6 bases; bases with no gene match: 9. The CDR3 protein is CASSLTRQGQETQYF. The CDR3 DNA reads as TGTGCCAGCAGCCTCACTCGACAGGGTCAAGAGACCCAGTACTTC.

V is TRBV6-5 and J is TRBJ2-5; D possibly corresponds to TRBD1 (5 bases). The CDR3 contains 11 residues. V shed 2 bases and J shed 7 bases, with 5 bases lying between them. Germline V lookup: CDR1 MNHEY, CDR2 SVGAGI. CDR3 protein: CASSYQGTQYF. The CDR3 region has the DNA TGTGCCAGCAGTTACCAGGGGACCCAGTACTTC.

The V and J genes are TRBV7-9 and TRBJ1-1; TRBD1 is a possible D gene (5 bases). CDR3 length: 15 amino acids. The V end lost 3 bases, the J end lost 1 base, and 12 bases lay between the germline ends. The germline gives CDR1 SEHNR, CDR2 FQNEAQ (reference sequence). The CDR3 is CASSFTGTANTEAFF. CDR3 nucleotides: TGTGCCAGCAGCTTTACAGGAACAGCGAACACTGAAGCTTTCTTT. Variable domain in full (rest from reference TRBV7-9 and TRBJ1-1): DTGVSQNPRHKITKRGQNVTFRCDPISEHNRLYWYRQTLGQGPEFLTYFQNEAQLEKSRLLSDRFSAERPKGSFSTLEIQRTEQGDSAMYLCASSFTGTANTEAFFGQGTRLTVV.

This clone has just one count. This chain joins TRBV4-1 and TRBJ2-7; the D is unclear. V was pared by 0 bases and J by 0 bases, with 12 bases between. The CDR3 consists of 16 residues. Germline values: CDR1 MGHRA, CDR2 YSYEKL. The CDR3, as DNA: TGCGCCAGCAGCCAAGACAACCTGCGTAGCTCCTACGAGCAGTACTTC. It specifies CASSQDNLRSSYEQYF.

CDR3 coding DNA: TGTGGACTGACCACACTACACCTTAGTAACTATGGCTACACCTTC. Residues: CGLTTLHLSNYGYTF. The rearrangement uses TRBV30 and TRBJ1-2; D unclear. Germline CDR1 GTSNPN, CDR2 SVGIG (reference sequence). This CDR3 has 15 amino acids.

The CDR3 loop is CASSLASGWTEAFF. DNA of the CDR3: TGTGCCAGCAGCTTAGCCTCGGGGTGGACTGAAGCTTTCTTT. This chain joins TRBV7-9 and TRBJ1-1; D is undetermined. Germline values: CDR1 SEHNR, CDR2 FQNEAQ (reference sequence). The CDR3 extends over 14 amino acids. V was cut by 0 bases and J by 5 bases, with 10 bases left in between.

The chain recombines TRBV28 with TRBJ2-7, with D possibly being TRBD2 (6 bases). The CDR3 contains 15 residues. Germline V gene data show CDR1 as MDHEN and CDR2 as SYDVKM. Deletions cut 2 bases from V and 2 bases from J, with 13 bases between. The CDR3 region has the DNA TGTGCCAGCAGTTTACTTGTCGGGAGTCCCTACGAGCAGTACTTC. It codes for CASSLLVGSPYEQYF.

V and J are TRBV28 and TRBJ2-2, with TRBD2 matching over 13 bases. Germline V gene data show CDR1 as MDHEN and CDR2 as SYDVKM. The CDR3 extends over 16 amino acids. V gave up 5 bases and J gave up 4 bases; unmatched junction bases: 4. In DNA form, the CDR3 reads TGTGCCAGCAGTACCGGGACTAGCGGGGTCACCGGGGAGCTGTTTTTT. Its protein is CASSTGTSGVTGELFF.

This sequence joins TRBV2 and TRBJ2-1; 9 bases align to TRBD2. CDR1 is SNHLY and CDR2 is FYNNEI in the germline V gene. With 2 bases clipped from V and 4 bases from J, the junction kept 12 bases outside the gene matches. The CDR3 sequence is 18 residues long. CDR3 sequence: CASSETHPSGRLYNEQFF. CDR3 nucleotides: TGTGCCAGCAGTGAAACCCACCCAAGCGGGAGGCTGTACAATGAGCAGTTCTTC.

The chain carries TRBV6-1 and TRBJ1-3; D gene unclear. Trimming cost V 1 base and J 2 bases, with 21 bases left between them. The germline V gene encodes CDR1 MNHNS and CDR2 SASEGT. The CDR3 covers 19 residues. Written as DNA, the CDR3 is TGTGCCAGCAGTGAAGGACCCGAACCACGGGTCCCGACTGGAAACACCATATATTTT. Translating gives CASSEGPEPRVPTGNTIYF.